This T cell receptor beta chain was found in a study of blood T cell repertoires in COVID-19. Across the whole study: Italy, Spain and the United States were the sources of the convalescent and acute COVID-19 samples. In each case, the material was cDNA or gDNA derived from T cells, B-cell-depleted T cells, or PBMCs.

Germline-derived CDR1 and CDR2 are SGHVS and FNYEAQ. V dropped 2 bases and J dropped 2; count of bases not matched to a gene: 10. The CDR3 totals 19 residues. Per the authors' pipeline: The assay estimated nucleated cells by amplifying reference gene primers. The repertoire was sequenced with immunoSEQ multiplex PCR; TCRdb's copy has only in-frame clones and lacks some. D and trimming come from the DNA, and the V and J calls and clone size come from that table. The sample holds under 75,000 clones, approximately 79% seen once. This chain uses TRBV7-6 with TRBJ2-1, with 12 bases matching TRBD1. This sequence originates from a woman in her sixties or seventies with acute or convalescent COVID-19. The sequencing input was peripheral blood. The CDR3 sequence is CASSLRGQGAIMTYNEQFF. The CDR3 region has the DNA TGTGCCAGCAGCTTACGGGGACAGGGGGCGATTATGACCTACAATGAGCAGTTCTTC.